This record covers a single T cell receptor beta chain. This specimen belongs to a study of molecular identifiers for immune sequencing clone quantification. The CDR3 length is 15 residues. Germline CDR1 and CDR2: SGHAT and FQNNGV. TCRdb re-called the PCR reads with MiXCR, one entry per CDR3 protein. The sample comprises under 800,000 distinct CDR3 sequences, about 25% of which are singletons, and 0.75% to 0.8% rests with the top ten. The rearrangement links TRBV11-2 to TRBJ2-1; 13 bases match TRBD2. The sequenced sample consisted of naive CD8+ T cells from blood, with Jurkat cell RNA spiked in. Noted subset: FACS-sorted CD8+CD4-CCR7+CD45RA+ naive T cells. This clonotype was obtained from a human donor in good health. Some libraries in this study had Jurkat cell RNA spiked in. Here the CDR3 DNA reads TGTACCACGAGGACTAGCGGGAGTAACCACAATGAGCAGTTCTTC. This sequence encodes CTTRTSGSNHNEQFF.